Presented here are 23 T cell receptor beta chains from one specimen sequenced in a study of response to subunit inactivated influenza vaccine. TCRdb itself ran the RT-PCR reads through MiXCR, one entry per CDR3 protein. In the table there are roughly 700,000 distinct CDR3 sequences, approximately 14% of which are singletons. The source was PBMCs from blood, collected about 12 days after vaccination. These receptor sequences come from a man over 45 who received an inactivated influenza vaccine.

At least ten counts were recorded for this clonotype. CDR3 DNA sequence: TGTGCCAGCAGCCTCGTCGGTACCTCGAACACCGGGGAGCTGTTTTTT. Its translation: CASSLVGTSNTGELFF. This rearrangement joins TRBV7-2 to TRBJ2-2; D remains ambiguous. Germline loops: CDR1 SGHTA, CDR2 FQGNSA. The CDR3 loop spans 16 amino acids. V was pared by 5 bases and J by 0 bases, with 13 bases between.

The chain couples TRBV7-9 to TRBJ2-3; D gene uncertain. Germline V gene sequence: CDR1 SEHNR, CDR2 FQNEAQ (reference sequence). This CDR3 is built from 12 residues. Trimming pared 2 bases from V and 7 bases from J, leaving 7 bases between. The CDR3 DNA reads as TGTGCCAGCAGCTTAAACTCAAATACGCAGTATTTT. As protein: CASSLNSNTQYF. Complete variable domain (other parts from reference TRBV7-9 and TRBJ2-3): DTGVSQNPRHKITKRGQNVTFRCDPISEHNRLYWYRQTLGQGPEFLTYFQNEAQLEKSRLLSDRFSAERPKGSFSTLEIQRTEQGDSAMYLCASSLNSNTQYFGPGTRLTVL.

The J gene is TRBJ2-7, the V gene TRBV4-2; possible D gene TRBD1, 5 bases. V gave up 4 bases and J gave up 0 bases, with 10 bases separating them. The CDR3 has 14 residues. In germline, CDR1 is LGHNA, CDR2 YNFKEQ. CDR3 sequence (DNA): TGTGCCAGCAGCCCGATGGACAACTCCTACGAGCAGTACTTC. Translating it yields CASSPMDNSYEQYF.

This clonotype has just a few counts. The chain joins TRBV6-1 to TRBJ2-5, with 7 nucleotides matching TRBD1. The ends lost 6 bases at V and 1 base at J; junction bases unmatched: 8. In germline, CDR1 is MNHNS, CDR2 SASEGT. This CDR3 is built from 15 residues. CDR3: CASSRGQATQETQYF. Written as DNA, the CDR3 is TGTGCCAGCAGCCGAGGACAGGCGACCCAAGAGACCCAGTACTTC.

This chain connects TRBV5-1 to TRBJ1-1; D is undetermined. The CDR3 loop spans 13 amino acids. V lost 0 bases, J lost 8 bases, and 11 bases lay in between. Germline CDR1 is SGHRS and CDR2 is YFSETQ. The CDR3 bases are TGCGCCAGCAGCTTGGAGCCAACCACAGAAGCTTTCTTT. Encoded protein: CASSLEPTTEAFF. Full variable domain (missing parts from reference TRBV5-1 and TRBJ1-1): KAGVTQTPRYLIKTRGQQVTLSCSPISGHRSVSWYQQTPGQGLQFLFEYFSETQRNKGNFPGRFSGRQFSNSRSEMNVSTLELGDSALYLCASSLEPTTEAFFGQGTRLTVV.

The chain links TRBV11-2 to TRBJ2-3; D is uncertain. The germline V gene encodes CDR1 SGHAT and CDR2 FQNNGV. V dropped 2 bases and J dropped 5 bases, with 5 bases sitting between them. This CDR3 is 12 amino acids long. For the CDR3, the DNA is TGTGCCAGCAGCTTATTTCAAGATACGCAGTATTTT. It codes for CASSLFQDTQYF.

This clonotype was found a few times. V is TRBV5-1 and J is TRBJ2-3; no definite D call. CDR1 and CDR2 (germline): SGHRS, YFSETQ. The V gene lost 3 bases and the J gene lost 2 bases, with 4 bases spanning the gap. The CDR3 sequence is 12 residues long. The CDR3 is CASSWPTDTQYF. CDR3 in DNA: TGCGCCAGCAGCTGGCCCACAGATACGCAGTATTTT.

This clonotype was seen at least ten times. The V and J genes are TRBV29-1 and TRBJ2-7; 7 nucleotides line up with TRBD1. Trimming at V came to 6 bases and at J to 1 base, leaving 6 bases not matched to a gene. The germline gives CDR1 SQVTM, CDR2 ANQGSEA. This CDR3 has 13 residues. The CDR3 nucleotides are TGCAGCGTGGCCGGGACAGCTTCCTACGAGCAGTACTTC. Amino acids: CSVAGTASYEQYF.

The CDR3 bases are TGTGCCAGTAGTACATCGGGACTAGCAACGCAGTATTTT. This gives the protein CASSTSGLATQYF. The chain links TRBV19 to TRBJ2-3; 9 bases align to TRBD2. CDR1 is LNHDA, CDR2 SQIVND, per germline (reference sequence). Germline trimming cut 4 bases from V and 9 bases from J; bases unmatched to any gene: 5. The CDR3 extends over 13 amino acids.

This clonotype has just a few counts. The chain combines TRBV29-1 with TRBJ2-7; 8 nucleotides line up with TRBD1. CDR1 and CDR2 from the germline V gene are SQVTM and ANQGSEA. The CDR3 has 12 amino acids. V shed 7 bases, J shed 3 bases, and the junction held 5 bases outside the gene matches. CDR3 protein: CSGEDRDYEQYF. The CDR3 coding sequence is TGCAGCGGAGAGGACAGGGACTACGAGCAGTACTTC.

This clonotype was seen more than once but under ten times. J is TRBJ1-2 and V is TRBV29-1; D is unclear. The CDR3 is 13 amino acids. The germline V gene has CDR1 SQVTM and CDR2 ANQGSEA. V lost 0 bases and J 3 bases, leaving 8 bases between the germline ends. This CDR3 is CSVEDPGDYGYTF. As DNA, the CDR3 is TGCAGCGTTGAAGATCCTGGGGACTATGGCTACACCTTC.

The gene calls are TRBV20-1 and TRBJ2-5; D might be TRBD1 or TRBD2, each matching 5 bases. V dropped 2 bases and J dropped 5 bases, with 12 bases sitting between them. The CDR3 length is 13 residues. Germline lookup yields CDR1 DFQATT and CDR2 SNEGSKA (reference sequence). CDR3 residues: CSARQGVRETQYF. The CDR3 bases are TGCAGTGCTAGACAGGGAGTCCGCGAGACCCAGTACTTC.

This clonotype has only a few counts. The rearrangement links TRBV20-1 to TRBJ2-1; 11 bases map to TRBD2. The CDR3 is 14 amino acids. Trimming removed 8 bases from V and 8 bases from J; junction bases left unmatched: 11. CDR1 and CDR2 (germline): DFQATT, SNEGSKA (reference sequence). The CDR3 reads CSPIIAGGPDEQFF. As DNA, the CDR3 is TGCAGTCCAATCATAGCGGGAGGGCCCGATGAGCAGTTCTTC.

The gene calls are TRBV20-1 and TRBJ2-7, with a tentative D call TRBD1 (7 bases). In germline, CDR1 is DFQATT, CDR2 SNEGSKA (reference sequence). V shed 5 bases and J shed 5 bases, with 28 bases lying between them. The CDR3 contains 17 residues. As DNA, the CDR3 is TGCAGTGCTGAGGGGAGGTTCGGGACAGTTAATCCTGACGAGCAGTACTTC. Encoded protein: CSAEGRFGTVNPDEQYF.

This chain links TRBV29-1 with TRBJ1-1; D possibly corresponds to TRBD1 (5 bases). With 3 bases removed from V and 1 base from J, the gap between germline ends came to 6 bases. CDR1 and CDR2 (germline): SQVTM, ANQGSEA. The CDR3 runs to 12 residues. CDR3: CSVDGANTEAFF. The DNA of the CDR3 is TGCAGCGTTGATGGGGCGAACACTGAAGCTTTCTTT.

This clonotype was seen more than once but under ten times. This rearrangement joins TRBV5-6 to TRBJ1-2, with D perhaps matching TRBD1 (6 bases). The CDR3 runs to 14 residues. V gave up 6 bases and J gave up 3 bases, with 15 bases separating them. Germline CDR1 SGHDT, CDR2 YYEEEE. The CDR3 loop reads CASNPTGGHYGYTF. CDR3 DNA: TGTGCCAGCAATCCGACGGGGGGCCACTATGGCTACACCTTC.

This clonotype was recorded a few times. The V gene is TRBV5-1, the J gene TRBJ2-3; 7 bases agree with TRBD1. V lost 4 bases, J lost 4 bases, and 9 bases stayed unmatched. The CDR3 sequence is 15 residues long. Per germline, CDR1 SGHRS and CDR2 YFSETQ. For the CDR3, the DNA is TGCGCCAGCAGCACACGACAGGGTTTCGCAGATACGCAGTATTTT. The encoded protein is CASSTRQGFADTQYF.

The rearrangement joins TRBV12-3 or TRBV12-4 to TRBJ1-2, with D maybe TRBD1 (6 bases). This CDR3 is 15 amino acids long. The ends were cut back, 5 bases at V and 7 bases at J, with 20 bases in the middle. Here the CDR3 DNA reads TGTGCCAGCAGTCCAGGCCGGGGGGGGCCTCTTGGCTACACCTTC. It specifies CASSPGRGGPLGYTF.

The chain recombines TRBV12-3 or TRBV12-4 with TRBJ1-5; 7 bases match TRBD1. J was trimmed by 6 bases and V by 4 bases; bases with no gene match: 9. The CDR3 runs 15 residues. Written as DNA, the CDR3 is TGTGCCAGCAGTTCCTTTAAGGGGGCAAGTCAGCCCCAGCATTTT. Amino acid sequence: CASSSFKGASQPQHF.

This clonotype occurred a few times. CDR3 region: CASSPVGPGYTF. The CDR3 DNA sequence: TGTGCCAGCAGCCCCGTCGGGCCTGGCTACACCTTC. The chain is built from TRBV12-3 or TRBV12-4 and TRBJ1-2, with unresolved D. The CDR3 has 12 residues. Trimming stripped 6 bases from V and 7 bases from J, with 12 bases between.

The rearrangement joins TRBV15 to TRBJ1-4, with D tentatively TRBD1 (5 bases). In germline, CDR1 is LNHNV, CDR2 YYDKDF (reference sequence). This CDR3 contains 14 residues. Trimming shortened V by 8 bases and J by 8 bases, and 18 bases separated the two germline ends. CDR3 loop: CATSLGSGREKLFF. The CDR3 DNA is TGTGCCACCTCTCTTGGTTCGGGACGGGAAAAACTGTTTTTT.

This clonotype showed up just a few times. The chain combines TRBV7-9 with TRBJ2-2; no clear D. Per the germline V gene, CDR1 is SEHNR and CDR2 is FQNEAQ (reference sequence). This CDR3 comprises 11 residues. The V end was cut by 4 bases, the J end by 11 bases, with 8 bases between. CDR3 sequence (DNA): TGTGCCAGCAGCTGGGATTCAGAGCTGTTTTTT. Translating it yields CASSWDSELFF.

This clonotype showed up many times. This rearrangement joins TRBV7-8 to TRBJ1-6; D possibly corresponds to TRBD1 (5 bases). CDR3 length: 15 residues. V was cut by 5 bases and J by 7 bases, with 15 bases left in between. Germline loops: CDR1 SGHVS, CDR2 FQNEAQ. The CDR3 coding sequence is TGTGCCAGCAGCATTTCCGGGACGGGGAATTCACCCCTCCACTTT. Amino acid sequence: CASSISGTGNSPLHF.